The 32 T cell receptor beta chains reported below all come from one sample, sequenced in a study of blood T cell repertoires in COVID-19. The repertoire was sequenced with immunoSEQ multiplex PCR; TCRdb's copy has only in-frame clones and lacks some. The table has roughly 230,000 clones, 70% to 90% seen once. Sequenced material: peripheral blood. These receptors originate from a man aged 35 to 55 with acute or convalescent COVID-19.

The CDR3 DNA reads TGTGCCAGCAGCCAAAGGGGCTTATACGAGCAGTACTTC. Amino acids: CASSQRGLYEQYF. V and J are TRBV3-1 (or the pseudogene TRBV3-2) and TRBJ2-7; D may be TRBD1 (5 bases). CDR1 and CDR2 (germline): LGHDT, YNNKEL (reference sequence). V was clipped by 2 bases and J by 4 bases, with 9 bases between them. The CDR3 spans 13 residues.

The DNA of the CDR3 is TGCGCCAGCAGCTCTAGCGGGGCTAGCACAGATACGCAGTATTTT. Its translation is CASSSSGASTDTQYF. The rearrangement links TRBV5-1 to TRBJ2-3; 9 bases map to TRBD2. Germline lookup yields CDR1 SGHRS and CDR2 YFSETQ. Losses at the gene ends were 3 bases for V and 0 bases for J; bases not matched to a gene: 2. The CDR3 spans 15 residues.

The chain uses TRBV30 and TRBJ1-2; D is unresolved. CDR1 is GTSNPN and CDR2 is SVGIG in the germline V gene (reference sequence). Trimming stripped 0 bases from V and 8 bases from J, with 7 bases between. The CDR3 sequence is 11 residues long. DNA for the CDR3: TGTGCCTGGAGTGTGCAGGCGGGCTACACCTTC. Translating it yields CAWSVQAGYTF.

The genes are TRBV13 and TRBJ1-2; D might be TRBD1 (5 bases). The CDR3 has 17 residues. V was cut by 2 bases and J by 6 bases, with 22 bases left in between. Germline V CDR1 and CDR2: PRHDT, FYEKMQ (reference sequence). The CDR3 reads CASSLRDLLRGVHGYTF. The CDR3 DNA is TGTGCCAGCAGCTTAAGGGACCTGCTGCGGGGAGTCCATGGCTACACCTTC.

The chain links TRBV19 to TRBJ2-1; 7 nucleotides agree with TRBD1. The germline V gene has CDR1 LNHDA and CDR2 SQIVND (reference sequence). The CDR3 is made up of 15 amino acids. V trimming: 5 bases; J trimming: 6 bases; junction bases outside the gene matches: 10. Here the CDR3 reads CASSSLRAGGNEQFF. DNA of the CDR3: TGTGCCAGTAGTTCCCTTCGGGCAGGGGGCAATGAGCAGTTCTTC.

The chain links TRBV5-1 to TRBJ2-7; 7 bases match TRBD1. This CDR3 is built from 12 residues. With 4 bases clipped from V and 5 bases from J, the junction kept 3 bases outside the gene matches. The V gene's germline CDR1 is SGHRS and CDR2 YFSETQ. For the CDR3, the DNA is TGCGCCAGCAGCAGGGGGCAGAACGAGCAGTACTTC. Protein product: CASSRGQNEQYF. Drawing the rest from reference TRBV5-1 and TRBJ2-7, the complete variable domain is KAGVTQTPRYLIKTRGQQVTLSCSPISGHRSVSWYQQTPGQGLQFLFEYFSETQRNKGNFPGRFSGRQFSNSRSEMNVSTLELGDSALYLCASSRGQNEQYFGPGTRLTVT.

This clone was found once. V is TRBV28 and J is TRBJ2-7; 12 positions match TRBD2. The CDR3 extends over 15 amino acids. Looked up from germline, CDR1 is MDHEN and CDR2 is SYDVKM. V lost 6 bases to trimming and J lost 4 bases; unmatched junction nucleotides: 7. The CDR3 sequence: CASRLTSGGPYEQYF. For the CDR3, the DNA is TGTGCCAGCAGGTTGACTAGCGGGGGTCCGTACGAGCAGTACTTC.

V usage is TRBV6-5 and J usage is TRBJ1-2; a possible D gene is TRBD1 (5 bases). Germline assignment: CDR1 MNHEY and CDR2 SVGAGI. V lost 0 bases and J 4 bases, leaving 15 bases between the germline ends. The CDR3 length is 16 residues. The CDR3 sequence is CASSYSRQGDFYGYTF. The CDR3 nucleotides read TGTGCCAGCAGTTACTCTAGGCAGGGCGACTTCTATGGCTACACCTTC.

The chain is built from TRBV2 and TRBJ2-2, with 12 bases aligning to TRBD1. Per the germline V gene, CDR1 is SNHLY and CDR2 is FYNNEI. The CDR3 contains 14 residues. J was trimmed by 7 bases and V by 7 bases; bases with no gene match: 4. CDR3 coding DNA: TGTGCCAGCAAGGGGACAGGGGGCGGCGGGGAGCTGTTTTTT. Protein sequence: CASKGTGGGGELFF. Filled out from reference TRBV2 and TRBJ2-2, the complete variable domain reads EPEVTQTPSHQVTQMGQEVILRCVPISNHLYFYWYRQILGQKVEFLVSFYNNEISEKSEIFDDQFSVERPDGSNFTLKIRSTKLEDSAMYFCASKGTGGGGELFFGEGSRLTVL.

The V and J genes are TRBV6-5 and TRBJ1-1; a weak D match, TRBD1 (5 bases). Germline-derived CDR1 and CDR2 are MNHEY and SVGAGI. The length of the CDR3 is 13 residues. Trimming took off 2 bases at V and 7 bases at J, with 11 bases between the two ends. The CDR3 here is CASSYGAVSEAFF. In DNA, the CDR3 is TGTGCCAGCAGTTACGGGGCAGTTAGTGAAGCTTTCTTT.

The V gene is TRBV28, the J gene TRBJ1-3; 8 nucleotides agree with TRBD1. CDR3 length equals 16 residues. Per the germline V gene, CDR1 is MDHEN and CDR2 is SYDVKM. The J segment lost 4 bases and the V segment lost 6 bases, leaving 11 bases of the junction unmatched. CDR3 sequence (DNA): TGTGCCAGCAGCTCTACTATGACAGGGGTCGGAAACACCATATATTTT. Translation gives CASSSTMTGVGNTIYF.

This chain joins TRBV11-1 and TRBJ2-2, with D tentatively TRBD1 (6 bases). Trimming pared 7 bases from V and 2 bases from J, leaving 11 bases between. The V gene's germline CDR1 is SGHAT and CDR2 FQDESV (reference sequence). This CDR3 is built from 14 residues. Here the CDR3 reads CASKGTLNTGELFF. CDR3 DNA sequence: TGTGCCAGCAAGGGGACACTAAACACCGGGGAGCTGTTTTTT.

CDR3 amino acids: CASSIGATDTQYF. The CDR3 DNA reads as TGTGCCAGTAGTATTGGGGCCACAGATACGCAGTATTTT. The chain employs TRBV19 and TRBJ2-3, with a weak D call TRBD1 (5 bases). The CDR3 has 13 residues. V was clipped by 3 bases and J by 2 bases, with 6 bases between them. CDR1 and CDR2 from the germline V gene are LNHDA and SQIVND (reference sequence). The full variable domain, in which reference TRBV19 and TRBJ2-3 provide the parts outside the CDR3, is DGGITQSPKYLFRKEGQNVTLSCEQNLNHDAMYWYRQDPGQGLRLIYYSQIVNDFQKGDIAEGYSVSREKKESFPLTVTSAQKNPTAFYLCASSIGATDTQYFGPGTRLTVL.

The chain employs TRBV19 and TRBJ2-5, with 10 positions matching TRBD1. After removal of 5 bases from V and 3 bases from J, the junction contained 9 bases not matched to a gene. The V gene's germline CDR1 is LNHDA and CDR2 SQIVND (reference sequence). The CDR3 is made up of 16 amino acids. CDR3 coding DNA: TGTGCCAGTAGTGGAAACTCCGGGACAGGGGAAGAGACCCAGTACTTC. This gives the protein CASSGNSGTGEETQYF.

The J gene is TRBJ2-4, the V gene TRBV3-1 (or the pseudogene TRBV3-2), with D possibly being TRBD1 (5 bases). With 1 base removed from V and 1 base from J, the gap between germline ends came to 14 bases. The CDR3 contains 17 residues. Germline V lookup: CDR1 LGHDT, CDR2 YNNKEL (reference sequence). The chain's CDR3 is CASSQVRSGLAKNIQYF. The CDR3 coding sequence is TGTGCCAGCAGCCAAGTCCGTTCAGGGCTCGCCAAAAACATTCAGTACTTC.

J is TRBJ1-5 and V is TRBV2, with D perhaps TRBD1 (5 bases). This CDR3 has 13 residues. Between the trimmed V and J ends, which lost 5 bases and 5 bases, there was a span of 10 bases. CDR1 is SNHLY, CDR2 FYNNEI, per germline. In nucleotides, the CDR3 is TGTGCCAGCAGTCCAGGGATGTATCAGCCCCAGCATTTT. This codes for CASSPGMYQPQHF.

This chain links TRBV5-1 with TRBJ1-1; D possibly corresponds to TRBD1 (6 bases). The CDR3 consists of 16 residues. Germline assignment: CDR1 SGHRS and CDR2 YFSETQ. V was shortened by 2 bases and J by 0 bases, with 14 bases between the two germline ends. The CDR3 coding sequence is TGCGCCAGCAGCTTCGTAAGGCCAGGGGTGAACACTGAAGCTTTCTTT. Its protein is CASSFVRPGVNTEAFF.

This clone is a singleton in its sample. The V and J genes are TRBV3-1 (or the pseudogene TRBV3-2) and TRBJ1-2; D may be TRBD1 (6 bases). This CDR3 contains 15 residues. Trimming stripped 6 bases from V and 4 bases from J, with 18 bases between. Germline V gene lookup returns CDR1 LGHDT and CDR2 YNNKEL (reference sequence). DNA for the CDR3: TGTGCCAGCAGTACCGGTAAAACAGGGTCCTATGGCTACACCTTC. Amino acids: CASSTGKTGSYGYTF.

The J gene is TRBJ2-3, the V gene TRBV29-1; D might be TRBD1 (6 bases). The CDR3 totals 14 residues. Germline V gene sequence: CDR1 SQVTM, CDR2 ANQGSEA. The V and J ends lost 2 bases and 1 base respectively, with 10 bases between them. CDR3 region: CSVERNRGTDTQYF. The CDR3 DNA reads TGCAGCGTTGAAAGGAACAGGGGCACAGATACGCAGTATTTT.

This clone was counted once. The V gene is TRBV3-1 (or the pseudogene TRBV3-2), the J gene TRBJ2-3, with D maybe TRBD1 (5 bases). Trimming took off 4 bases at V and 3 bases at J, with 14 bases between the two ends. The length of the CDR3 is 15 residues. Germline CDR1 is LGHDT and CDR2 is YNNKEL (reference sequence). CDR3 bases: TGTGCCAGCAGCCTAGGTTGGCAGGGAACAGATACGCAGTATTTT. Its translation: CASSLGWQGTDTQYF.

This chain uses TRBV2 with TRBJ2-5, with TRBD2 matching over 8 bases. There are 15 residues in the CDR3. The trim removed 5 bases at V and 1 base at J, leaving 6 bases unmatched. From germline, CDR1 is SNHLY and CDR2 FYNNEI. CDR3 sequence: CASSRDGGAQETQYF. CDR3 bases: TGTGCCAGCAGTCGCGACGGGGGGGCCCAAGAGACCCAGTACTTC.

The chain is built from TRBV5-6 and TRBJ1-5, with 11 bases fitting TRBD1. The germline CDR1 and CDR2 sequences are SGHDT and YYEEEE. This CDR3 region has 15 residues. Trimming removed 2 bases from V and 6 bases from J; junction bases left unmatched: 4. The CDR3 is CASSFRTGGPQPQHF. The DNA of the CDR3 is TGTGCCAGCAGCTTCCGGACAGGGGGCCCTCAGCCCCAGCATTTT.

The V call is TRBV14, the J call TRBJ1-2; 10 bases agree with TRBD1. Germline V gene sequence: CDR1 SGHDN, CDR2 FVKESK. The CDR3 spans 13 residues. The V segment lost 3 bases and the J segment 7 bases; nucleotides outside the gene matches: 2. As DNA, the CDR3 is TGTGCCAGCAGCCAGGACAGGGGGGCTGGCTACACCTTC. This encodes CASSQDRGAGYTF. The full variable domain, with the rest looked up from reference TRBV14 and TRBJ1-2, is EAGVTQFPSHSVIEKGQTVTLRCDPISGHDNLYWYRRVMGKEIKFLLHFVKESKQDESGMPNNRFLAERTGGTYSTLKVQPAELEDSGVYFCASSQDRGAGYTFGSGTRLTVV.

The rearrangement links TRBV11-2 to TRBJ2-5, with 7 bases lining up with TRBD1. J was trimmed by 2 bases and V by 8 bases; bases with no gene match: 11. From germline, CDR1 is SGHAT and CDR2 FQNNGV. CDR3 size: 15 residues. The CDR3 region has the DNA TGTGCCAGCGGACCGGGACAGAGTTTTCAAGAGACCCAGTACTTC. Translated, it gives CASGPGQSFQETQYF.

This chain links TRBV27 with TRBJ1-1; 9 bases match TRBD1. V was clipped by 9 bases and J by 4 bases; unmatched bases: 12. Germline CDR1 is MNHEY and CDR2 is SMNVEV (reference sequence). This CDR3 spans 15 amino acids. DNA for the CDR3: TGTGCCAGTGCCTCGGGGTGGGACAGGGCCACTGAAGCTTTCTTT. Residues: CASASGWDRATEAFF.

This clone was counted once. The J gene is TRBJ2-7, the V gene TRBV5-4; possible D gene TRBD2, 5 bases. Germline V gene sequence: CDR1 SGHNT, CDR2 YYREEE (reference sequence). The length of the CDR3 is 13 residues. Trimming shortened V by 3 bases and J by 9 bases, and 16 bases separated the two germline ends. CDR3 nucleotides: TGTGCCAGCAGCTCGGCGGGTGGGCCAGCGCAGTACTTC. Protein sequence: CASSSAGGPAQYF. Drawing the rest from reference TRBV5-4 and TRBJ2-7, the complete variable domain is ETGVTQSPTHLIKTRGQQVTLRCSSQSGHNTVSWYQQALGQGPQFIFQYYREEENGRGNFPPRFSGLQFPNYSSELNVNALELDDSALYLCASSSAGGPAQYFGPGTRLTVT.

J is TRBJ2-3 and V is TRBV18, with 9 bases that match TRBD2. This CDR3 region has 17 residues. V shed 3 bases and J 1 base; nucleotides not matched to a gene: 8. Germline loops: CDR1 KGHSH, CDR2 LQKENI. The CDR3 reads CASSPRTSGRGTDTQYF. In DNA, the CDR3 is TGTGCCAGCTCACCCAGAACTAGCGGGCGTGGCACAGATACGCAGTATTTT.

The chain links TRBV3-1 (or the pseudogene TRBV3-2) to TRBJ1-1, with D possibly TRBD1 on 5 matching bases. From germline, CDR1 is LGHDT and CDR2 YNNKEL (reference sequence). V lost 8 bases to trimming and J lost 6 bases, with 13 bases between them. This CDR3 comprises 12 residues. The CDR3 loop reads CASGESGAEAFF. The CDR3 region has the DNA TGTGCCAGCGGAGAGTCGGGGGCTGAAGCTTTCTTT.

The V call is TRBV4-2, the J call TRBJ1-1, with 9 bases matching TRBD1. Trimming took 2 bases from V and 1 from J; bases not matched to a gene: 8. Per germline, CDR1 LGHNA and CDR2 YNFKEQ. The CDR3 contains 17 residues. The CDR3 DNA reads TGTGCCAGCAGCCAATTTCCTGTACAGGGGGCGAACACTGAAGCTTTCTTT. This translates into CASSQFPVQGANTEAFF.

The V call is TRBV9, the J call TRBJ2-3; D is possibly TRBD2 (7 bases). This CDR3 spans 17 amino acids. Trimming removed 1 base at V and 3 bases at J, with 18 bases between. CDR1 is SGDLS and CDR2 is YYNGEE in the germline V gene. The CDR3: CASSVFGGGPVTDTQYF. The CDR3 coding sequence is TGTGCCAGCAGCGTATTTGGGGGGGGGCCCGTAACAGATACGCAGTATTTT.

This clone appeared once. The genes are TRBV9 and TRBJ2-7; 7 bases align to TRBD1. The V gene's germline CDR1 is SGDLS and CDR2 YYNGEE. After removal of 3 bases from V and 5 bases from J, the junction contained 2 bases not matched to a gene. The CDR3 has 12 residues. CDR3 in DNA: TGTGCCAGCAGCGCACAGGGGAACGAGCAGTACTTC. It encodes CASSAQGNEQYF. The variable domain in full, with the rest retrieved from reference TRBV9 and TRBJ2-7, is DSGVTQTPKHLITATGQRVTLRCSPRSGDLSVYWYQQSLDQGLQFLIQYYNGEERAKGNILERFSAQQFPDLHSELNLSSLELGDSALYFCASSAQGNEQYFGPGTRLTVT.

This clone came up a few times. The CDR3 region has the DNA TGCAGCGTGGGTAGTGGAGGTAGCATGAACACTGAAGCTTTCTTT. As protein: CSVGSGGSMNTEAFF. The chain couples TRBV29-1 to TRBJ1-1; D unresolved. V was trimmed by 6 bases and J by 0 bases, leaving 17 bases between them. The CDR3 totals 15 residues. Germline-derived CDR1 and CDR2 are SQVTM and ANQGSEA.